A single sample is the source of the 3 T cell receptor beta chains below, sequenced in a study of blood T cell repertoires in COVID-19. TCRdb's copy holds only in-frame clones and misses some; the assay was immunoSEQ multiplex PCR. The sample gives some 240,000 clones, around 83% of which show up once; 6.6% is in the top ten. Sequenced material: PBMCs or T cells enriched from blood (not recorded which). These receptors came from a woman aged 50 to 60 who had been exposed to COVID-19.

In its sample, this clone was seen once. The CDR3, as DNA: TGTGCCAGCTCACCACTGCAGCGGGGGGCCCTCAAGTCCTACAATGAGCAGTTCTTC. It yields the protein CASSPLQRGALKSYNEQFF. The V and J genes are TRBV18 and TRBJ2-1; TRBD2 aligns across 9 bases. The CDR3 is 19 amino acids. The germline V gene has CDR1 KGHSH and CDR2 LQKENI. V was pared by 1 base and J by 1 base, with 11 bases of the junction left unmatched.

This clone appeared a few times. The chain has TRBV19 and TRBJ1-1; the D gene is possibly TRBD1 (5 bases). Trimming stripped 0 bases from V and 2 bases from J, with 7 bases between. Germline CDR1 LNHDA, CDR2 SQIVND (reference sequence). The CDR3 has 14 residues. The CDR3 spells CASSIDDRNTEAFF. The CDR3 DNA sequence: TGTGCCAGTAGTATAGATGACAGAAACACTGAAGCTTTCTTT.

The table lists this clone with a count of one. CDR3 residues: CSVEDPGLGANVLTF. The CDR3 coding sequence is TGCAGCGTTGAAGATCCAGGGCTCGGGGCCAACGTCCTGACTTTC. This chain connects TRBV29-1 to TRBJ2-6; possibly TRBD1 for D (5 bases). CDR3 size: 15 residues. The germline V and J ends were trimmed by 0 bases and 4 bases, with 10 bases remaining between them. The V gene's germline CDR1 is SQVTM and CDR2 ANQGSEA.